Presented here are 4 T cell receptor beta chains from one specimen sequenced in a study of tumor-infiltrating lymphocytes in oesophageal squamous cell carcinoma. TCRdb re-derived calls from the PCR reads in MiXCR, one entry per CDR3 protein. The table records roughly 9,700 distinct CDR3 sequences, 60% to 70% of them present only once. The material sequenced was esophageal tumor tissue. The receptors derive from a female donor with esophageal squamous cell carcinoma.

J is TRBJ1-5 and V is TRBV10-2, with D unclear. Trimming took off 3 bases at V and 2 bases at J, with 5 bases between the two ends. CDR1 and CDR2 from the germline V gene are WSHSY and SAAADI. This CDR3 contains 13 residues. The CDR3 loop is CASSDWGNQPQHF. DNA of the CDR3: TGCGCCAGCAGTGATTGGGGCAATCAGCCCCAGCATTTT.

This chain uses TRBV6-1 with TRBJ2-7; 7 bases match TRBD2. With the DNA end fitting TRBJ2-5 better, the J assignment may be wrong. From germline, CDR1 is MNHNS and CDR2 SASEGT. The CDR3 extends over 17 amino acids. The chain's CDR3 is CASRGDLSLAEQETQYF. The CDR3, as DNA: TGTGCCAGCAGGGGTGATTTGAGCCTAGCGGAGCAAGAGACCCAGTACTTC.

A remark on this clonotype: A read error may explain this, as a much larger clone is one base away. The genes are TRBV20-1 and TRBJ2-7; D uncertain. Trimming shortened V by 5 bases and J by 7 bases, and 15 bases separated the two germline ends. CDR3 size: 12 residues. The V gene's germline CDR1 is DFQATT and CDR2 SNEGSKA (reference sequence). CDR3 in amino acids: CSAERLKNEQYF. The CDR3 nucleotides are TGCAGTGCTGAAAGGTTAAAGAATGAGCAGTACTTC.

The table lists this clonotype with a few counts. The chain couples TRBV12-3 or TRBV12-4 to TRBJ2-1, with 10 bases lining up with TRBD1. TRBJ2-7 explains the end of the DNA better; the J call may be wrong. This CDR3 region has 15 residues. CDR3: CASSPTGTGAYEQYF. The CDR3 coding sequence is TGTGCCAGCTCACCGACCGGGACAGGGGCCTACGAGCAGTACTTC.